This TCR beta chain was recovered during a study of cytomegalovirus exposure and HLA in healthy donors. Study-wide points: The TCR clusters that emerged in the first cohort tended, a later analysis found, to co-occur in the 95 to 150 validation repertoires.

Concerning this clone itself: Antigen: not known.

An approximately 120-subject validation cohort, separate from the approximately 670-subject first cohort, supplied the donors. V lost 2 bases, J lost 7 bases, and 8 bases stayed unmatched. CDR1 and CDR2 from the germline V gene are SGHRS and YFSETQ. The CDR3 length is 15 residues. Measured with immunoSEQ multiplex PCR; TCRdb has only the in-frame clones, and not every one. The profile covers 200,000 to 250,000 clones, with approximately 88% appearing a single time and more than 12% taken by the ten largest. This TCR came from a woman aged 25-40 years in good health and CMV-seropositive. The chain has TRBV5-1 and TRBJ1-4; 7 bases are shared with TRBD1. The sequenced material came from PBMCs. DNA of the CDR3: TGCGCCAGCAGCTTTACAGGGGACCCACGTGAAAAACTGTTTTTT. Translated: CASSFTGDPREKLFF.